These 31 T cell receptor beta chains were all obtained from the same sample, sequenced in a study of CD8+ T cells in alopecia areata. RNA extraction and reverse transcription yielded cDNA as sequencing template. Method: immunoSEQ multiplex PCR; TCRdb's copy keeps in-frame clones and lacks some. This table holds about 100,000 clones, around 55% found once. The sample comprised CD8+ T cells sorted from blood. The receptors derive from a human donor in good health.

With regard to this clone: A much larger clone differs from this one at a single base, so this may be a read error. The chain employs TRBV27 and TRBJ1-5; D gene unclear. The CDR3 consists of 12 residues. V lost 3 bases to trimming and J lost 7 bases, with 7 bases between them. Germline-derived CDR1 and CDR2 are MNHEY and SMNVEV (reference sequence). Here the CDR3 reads CASSLGNQPQHF. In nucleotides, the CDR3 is TGTGCCAGCAGTTTGGGGAACCAGCCCCAGCATTTT.

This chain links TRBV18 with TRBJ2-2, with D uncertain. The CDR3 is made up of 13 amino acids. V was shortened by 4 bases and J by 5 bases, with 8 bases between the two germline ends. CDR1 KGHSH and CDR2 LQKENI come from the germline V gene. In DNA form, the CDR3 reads TGTGCCAGCTCACGGGATTCTACCGGGGAGCTGTTTTTT. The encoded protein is CASSRDSTGELFF.

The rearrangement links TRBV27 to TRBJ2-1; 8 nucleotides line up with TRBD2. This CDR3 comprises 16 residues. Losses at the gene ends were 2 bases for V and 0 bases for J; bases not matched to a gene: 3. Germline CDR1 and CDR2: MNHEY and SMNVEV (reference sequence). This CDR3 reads CASSLHGGGSYNEQFF. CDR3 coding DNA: TGTGCCAGCAGTTTACACGGGGGGGGCTCCTACAATGAGCAGTTCTTC.

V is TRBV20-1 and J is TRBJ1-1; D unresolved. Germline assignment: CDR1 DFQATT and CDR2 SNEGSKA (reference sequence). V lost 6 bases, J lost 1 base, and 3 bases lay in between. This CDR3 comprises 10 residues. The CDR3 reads CSAGNTEAFF. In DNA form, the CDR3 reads TGCAGTGCGGGGAACACTGAAGCTTTCTTT.

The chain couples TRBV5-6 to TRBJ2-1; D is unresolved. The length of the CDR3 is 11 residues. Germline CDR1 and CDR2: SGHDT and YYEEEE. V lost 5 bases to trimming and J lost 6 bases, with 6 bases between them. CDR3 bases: TGTGCCAGCAGTATCTCCAATGAGCAGTTCTTC. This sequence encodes CASSISNEQFF.

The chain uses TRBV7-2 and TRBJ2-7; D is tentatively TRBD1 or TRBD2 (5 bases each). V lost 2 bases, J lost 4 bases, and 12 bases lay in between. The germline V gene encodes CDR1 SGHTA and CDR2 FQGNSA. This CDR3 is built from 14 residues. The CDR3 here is CASSLWGILYEQYF. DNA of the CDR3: TGTGCCAGCAGCTTATGGGGGATCCTATACGAGCAGTACTTC.

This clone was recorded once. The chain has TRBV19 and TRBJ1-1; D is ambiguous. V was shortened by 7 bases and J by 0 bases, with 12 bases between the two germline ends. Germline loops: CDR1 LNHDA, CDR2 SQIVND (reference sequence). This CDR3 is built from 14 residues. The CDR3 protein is CASTTRVMNTEAFF. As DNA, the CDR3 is TGTGCCAGTACTACGCGGGTCATGAACACTGAAGCTTTCTTT.

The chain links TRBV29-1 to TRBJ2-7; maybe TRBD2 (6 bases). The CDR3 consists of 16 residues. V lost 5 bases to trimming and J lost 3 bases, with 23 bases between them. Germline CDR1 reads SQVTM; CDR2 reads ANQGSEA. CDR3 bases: TGCAGCGTTCCTCCGGGGGATGCGAGTGTGAACTACGAGCAGTACTTC. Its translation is CSVPPGDASVNYEQYF.

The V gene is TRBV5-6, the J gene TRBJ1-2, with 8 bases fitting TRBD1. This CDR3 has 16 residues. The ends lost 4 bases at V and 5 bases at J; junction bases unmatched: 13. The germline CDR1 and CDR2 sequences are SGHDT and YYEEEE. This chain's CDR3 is CASSPSRTGSGYGYTF. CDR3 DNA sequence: TGTGCCAGCAGCCCAAGCCGGACAGGGTCGGGTTATGGCTACACCTTC.

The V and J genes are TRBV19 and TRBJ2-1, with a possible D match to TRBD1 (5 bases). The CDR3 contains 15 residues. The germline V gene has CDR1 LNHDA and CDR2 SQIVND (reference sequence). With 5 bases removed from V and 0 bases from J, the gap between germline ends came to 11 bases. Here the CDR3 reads CASSLVQGSYNEQFF. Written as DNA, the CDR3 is TGTGCCAGTAGTCTTGTCCAGGGCTCCTACAATGAGCAGTTCTTC.

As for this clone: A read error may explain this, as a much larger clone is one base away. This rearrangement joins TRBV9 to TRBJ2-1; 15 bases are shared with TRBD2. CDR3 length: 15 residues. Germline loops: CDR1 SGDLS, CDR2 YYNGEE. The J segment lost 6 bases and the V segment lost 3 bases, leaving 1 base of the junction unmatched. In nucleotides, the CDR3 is TGTGCCAGCAGCGGGACTAGCGGGGGGGCCAATGAGCAGTTCTTC. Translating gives CASSGTSGGANEQFF.

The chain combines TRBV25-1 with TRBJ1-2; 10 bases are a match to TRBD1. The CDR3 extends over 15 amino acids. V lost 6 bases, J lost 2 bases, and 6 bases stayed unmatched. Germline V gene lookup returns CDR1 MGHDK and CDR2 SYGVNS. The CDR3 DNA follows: TGTGCCAGCAGCTTCCCGACAGGGGGCAACTATGGCTACACCTTC. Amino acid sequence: CASSFPTGGNYGYTF.

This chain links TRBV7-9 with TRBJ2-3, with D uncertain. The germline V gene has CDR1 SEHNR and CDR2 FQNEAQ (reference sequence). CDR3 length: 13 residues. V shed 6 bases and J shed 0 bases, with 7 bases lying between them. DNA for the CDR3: TGTGCCAGCAGGCCGATCAGCACAGATACGCAGTATTTT. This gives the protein CASRPISTDTQYF.

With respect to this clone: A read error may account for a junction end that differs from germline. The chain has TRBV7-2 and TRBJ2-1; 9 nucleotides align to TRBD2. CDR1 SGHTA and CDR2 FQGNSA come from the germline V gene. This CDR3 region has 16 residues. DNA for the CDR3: TGTGCCGGCAGCCCTGGACTAGCGAGCTCCTACAATGAGCAGTTCTTC. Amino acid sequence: CAGSPGLASSYNEQFF.

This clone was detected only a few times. Here the CDR3 reads CASSEPGFDSPLHF. The CDR3 DNA reads TGTGCCAGTAGTGAACCGGGATTCGATTCACCCCTCCACTTT. The rearrangement joins TRBV19 to TRBJ1-6; D is ambiguous. Germline assignment: CDR1 LNHDA and CDR2 SQIVND (reference sequence). V was clipped by 5 bases and J by 8 bases, with 13 bases between them. CDR3 length equals 14 residues.

CDR3 nucleotide sequence: TGTGCCAGCAGTTTGGGTTCGAACACTGAAGCTTTCTTT. Translating gives CASSLGSNTEAFF. The V gene is TRBV28, the J gene TRBJ1-1, with D hard to call. V shed 3 bases and J shed 1 base, with 6 bases lying between them. CDR3 length: 13 amino acids. The germline V gene has CDR1 MDHEN and CDR2 SYDVKM.

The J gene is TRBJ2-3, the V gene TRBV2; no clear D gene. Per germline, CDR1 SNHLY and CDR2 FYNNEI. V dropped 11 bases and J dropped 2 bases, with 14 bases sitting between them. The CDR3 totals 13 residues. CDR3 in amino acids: CAALRPDTDTQYF. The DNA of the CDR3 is TGTGCCGCTCTACGCCCGGACACAGATACGCAGTATTTT.

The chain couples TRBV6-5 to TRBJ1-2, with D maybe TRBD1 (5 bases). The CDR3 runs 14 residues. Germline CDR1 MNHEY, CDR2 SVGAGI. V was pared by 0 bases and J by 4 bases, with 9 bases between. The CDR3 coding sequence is TGTGCCAGCAGTTACTCCCAGGGAGGCTATGGCTACACCTTC. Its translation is CASSYSQGGYGYTF.

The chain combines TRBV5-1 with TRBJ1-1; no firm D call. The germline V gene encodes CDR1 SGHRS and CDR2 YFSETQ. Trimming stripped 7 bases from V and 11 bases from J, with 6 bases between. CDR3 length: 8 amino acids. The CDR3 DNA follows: TGCGCCAGCGGGTCGGCTTTCTTT. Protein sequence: CASGSAFF.

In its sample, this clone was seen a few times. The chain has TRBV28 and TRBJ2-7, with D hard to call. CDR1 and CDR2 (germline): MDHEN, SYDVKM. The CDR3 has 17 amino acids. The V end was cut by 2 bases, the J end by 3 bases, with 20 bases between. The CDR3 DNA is TGTGCCAGCAGTTTAGCGGCGACGTGGGCGGACGGCTACGAGCAGTACTTC. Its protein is CASSLAATWADGYEQYF.

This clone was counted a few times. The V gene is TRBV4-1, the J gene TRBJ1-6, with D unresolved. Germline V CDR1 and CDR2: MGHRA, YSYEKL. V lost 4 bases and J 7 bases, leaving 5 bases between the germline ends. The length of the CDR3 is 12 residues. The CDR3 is CASSRRNSPLHF. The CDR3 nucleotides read TGCGCCAGCAGCCGGAGAAATTCACCCCTCCACTTT.

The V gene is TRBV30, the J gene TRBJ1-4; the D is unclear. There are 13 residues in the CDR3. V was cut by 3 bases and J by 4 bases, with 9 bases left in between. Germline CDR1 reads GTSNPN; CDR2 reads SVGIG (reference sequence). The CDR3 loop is CAWSTGLNEKLFF. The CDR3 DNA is TGTGCCTGGAGCACCGGCCTTAATGAAAAACTGTTTTTT.

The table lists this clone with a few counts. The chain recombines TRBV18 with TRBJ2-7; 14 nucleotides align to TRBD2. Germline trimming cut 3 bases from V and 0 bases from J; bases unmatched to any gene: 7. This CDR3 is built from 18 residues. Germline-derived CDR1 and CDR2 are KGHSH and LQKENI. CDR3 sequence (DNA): TGTGCCAGCTCACCGATGGGACTAGCGGGGGCTCTCTCCTACGAGCAGTACTTC. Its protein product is CASSPMGLAGALSYEQYF.

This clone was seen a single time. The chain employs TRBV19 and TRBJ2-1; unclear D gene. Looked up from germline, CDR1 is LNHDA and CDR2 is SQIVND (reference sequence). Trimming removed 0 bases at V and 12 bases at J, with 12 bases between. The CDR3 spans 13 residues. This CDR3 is CASSIDARALQFF. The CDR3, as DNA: TGTGCCAGTAGTATAGATGCTAGGGCTTTGCAGTTCTTC.

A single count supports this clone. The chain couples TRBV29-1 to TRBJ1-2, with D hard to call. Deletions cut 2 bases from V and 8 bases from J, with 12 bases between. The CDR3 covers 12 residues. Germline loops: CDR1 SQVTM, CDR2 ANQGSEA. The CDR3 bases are TGCAGCGTTGAAAGTGGGGTTAGGGGCTACACCTTC. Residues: CSVESGVRGYTF.

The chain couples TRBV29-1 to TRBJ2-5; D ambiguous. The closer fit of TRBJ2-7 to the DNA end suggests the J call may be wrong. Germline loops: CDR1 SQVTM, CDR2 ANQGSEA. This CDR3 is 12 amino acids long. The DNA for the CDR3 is TGCAGCGTTTCAACGGCAGGCTACGAGCAGTACTTC. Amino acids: CSVSTAGYEQYF.

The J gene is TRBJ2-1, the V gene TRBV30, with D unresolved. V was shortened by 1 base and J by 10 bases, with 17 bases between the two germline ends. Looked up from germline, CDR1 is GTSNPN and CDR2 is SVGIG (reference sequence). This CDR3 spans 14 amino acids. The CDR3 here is CAWSAGPGGGEQFF. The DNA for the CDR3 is TGTGCCTGGAGTGCAGGCCCAGGCGGTGGAGAGCAGTTCTTC. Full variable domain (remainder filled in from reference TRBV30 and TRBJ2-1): SQTIHQWPATLVQPVGSPLSLECTVEGTSNPNLYWYRQAAGRGLQLLFYSVGIGQISSEVPQNLSASRPQDRQFILSSKKLLLSDSGFYLCAWSAGPGGGEQFFGPGTRLTVL.

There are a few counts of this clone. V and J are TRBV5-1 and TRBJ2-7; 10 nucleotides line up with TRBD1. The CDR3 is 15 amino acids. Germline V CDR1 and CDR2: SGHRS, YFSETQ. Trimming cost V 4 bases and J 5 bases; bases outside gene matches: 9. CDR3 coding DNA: TGCGCCAGCAGCGCCGGACAGGGGGATCGGGACGAGCAGTACTTC. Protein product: CASSAGQGDRDEQYF.

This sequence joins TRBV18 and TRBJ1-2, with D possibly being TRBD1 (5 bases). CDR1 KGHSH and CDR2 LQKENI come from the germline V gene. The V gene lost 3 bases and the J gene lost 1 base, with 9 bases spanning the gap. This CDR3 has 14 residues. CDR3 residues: CASSPGTHNYGYTF. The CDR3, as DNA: TGTGCCAGCTCACCCGGGACGCATAACTATGGCTACACCTTC.

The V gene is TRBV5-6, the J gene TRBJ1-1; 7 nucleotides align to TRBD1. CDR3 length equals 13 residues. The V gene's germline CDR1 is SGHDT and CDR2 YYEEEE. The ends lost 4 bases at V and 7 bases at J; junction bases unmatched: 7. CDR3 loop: CASSPGQVVEAFF. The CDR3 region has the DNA TGTGCCAGCAGCCCCGGACAGGTAGTTGAAGCTTTCTTT.

The CDR3: CASSFSFRNTEAFF. CDR3 bases: TGTGCCAGCAGTTTCTCGTTTCGGAACACTGAAGCTTTCTTT. The V gene is TRBV28, the J gene TRBJ1-1; no clear D. The V and J ends lost 3 bases and 1 base respectively, with 9 bases between them. Germline loops: CDR1 MDHEN, CDR2 SYDVKM. The CDR3 is made up of 14 amino acids.